This T cell receptor beta chain was captured in a study of identical twins' blood T cells. Overall study: Some 12 libraries, six alpha and six beta, gave 50 million to 55 million reads. Study-wide findings and caveats: Each donor's most abundant TCRbeta clonotypes shared more CDR3 sequences with her twin than unrelated donors.

TCRdb reanalysed the 5' RACE reads using MiXCR and keeps one entry per CDR3 protein. The sample comprises a few hundred thousand distinct CDR3 sequences, 28% of which are singletons, and 6.1% rests with the top ten. A word on this clonotype: Its antigen is unidentified.

Looked up from germline, CDR1 is MNHNY and CDR2 is SVGAGI (reference sequence). This CDR3 has 14 amino acids. V dropped 6 bases and J dropped 2 bases, with 13 bases sitting between them. Three pairs of healthy female monozygous twins were the donors. Reared together, all three twin pairs probably met the same infectious agents and vaccines. The sample comprised PBMCs. This TCR was sampled from a woman aged 18 to 55 in good health. The chain links TRBV6-6 to TRBJ1-2; TRBD1 is a possible D gene (6 bases). CDR3 nucleotides: TGTGCCAGCAGAACAGTCGGGACAAACTATGGCTACACCTTC. It encodes CASRTVGTNYGYTF.